A selection of T cell receptor beta chains follows, all from one sample in a study of PD-L1 blockade in urothelial cancer. The method was immunoSEQ multiplex PCR; TCRdb's version includes in-frame clones alone and lacks a portion of them. The sample lists more than 95,000 clones, about 82% seen once, with 2.4% in the top ten. This specimen consisted of PBMCs, obtained around atezolizumab (anti-PD-L1) treatment. These TCRs come from a man aged 45-65 years with urothelial cancer. Both conserved end residues are part of each CDR3. The order of the fields is clone size, D gene, J gene, V gene, CDR3 protein, CDR3 DNA. D genes are given only for firm matches. A row's size may be missing; if present it is once, few, many or a size class.

>NA|TRBD1|TRBJ2-1|TRBV7-9
CASSLRQGGFYEQFF
TGTGCCAGCAGCTTAAGACAGGGTGGCTTCTATGAGCAGTTCTTC
>many|NA|TRBJ2-2|TRBV28
CASSSTIGELFF
TGTGCCAGCAGTTCAACTATTGGGGAGCTGTTTTTT
>many|NA|TRBJ1-1|TRBV10-3
CAISESSASNTEAFF
TGTGCCATCAGTGAGTCGAGTGCTTCGAACACTGAAGCTTTCTTT
>NA|NA|TRBJ2-7|TRBV28
CASSQEVAVPEQYF
TGTGCCAGCAGCCAGGAGGTAGCGGTGCCCGAGCAGTACTTC
>NA|NA|TRBJ1-4|TRBV4-2
CASSQDRGIANEKLFF
TGTGCCAGCAGCCAAGATAGGGGGATCGCTAATGAAAAACTGTTTTTT
>few|TRBD1|TRBJ1-3|TRBV30
CAWGQGANTIYF
TGTGCCTGGGGACAGGGGGCAAACACCATATATTTT
>NA|TRBD2|TRBJ2-1|TRBV5-1
CASSRTSGDNEQFF
TGCGCCAGCAGTAGGACTAGCGGGGACAATGAGCAGTTCTTC
>NA|NA|TRBJ2-7|TRBV18
CASSRQGNAYEQYF
TGTGCCAGCTCACGTCAGGGGAACGCCTACGAGCAGTACTTC
>NA|NA|TRBJ2-1|TRBV2
CASRAGVDEQFF
TGTGCCAGCAGGGCAGGGGTGGATGAGCAGTTCTTC
>NA|NA|TRBJ1-1|TRBV27
CASRPDSPNTEAFF
TGTGCCAGCAGACCGGACAGCCCGAACACTGAAGCTTTCTTT
>NA|TRBD2|TRBJ2-5|TRBV6-5
CASSYQLAGDQTQYF
TGTGCCAGCAGTTACCAACTAGCGGGAGACCAGACCCAGTACTTC
>once|NA|TRBJ1-2|TRBV19
CASSILQQVNYGYTF
TGTGCCAGTAGTATTTTACAGCAGGTTAACTATGGCTACACCTTC
>few|NA|TRBJ1-6|TRBV28
CASSYPTEGGSPLHF
TGTGCCAGCAGCTACCCAACGGAGGGTGGGTCACCCCTCCACTTT
>NA|TRBD1|TRBJ1-3|TRBV14
CASNQGVGTNSGNTIYF
TGTGCCAGCAATCAGGGGGTAGGAACAAACTCTGGAAACACCATATATTTT
>NA|NA|TRBJ2-3|TRBV14
CASSQGGSTDTQYF
TGTGCCAGCAGCCAAGGCGGAAGCACAGATACGCAGTATTTT